Shown below are 26 T cell receptor beta chains from a single sample sequenced in a study of OX40 agonist ivuxolimab in advanced cancers. Clones were read by immunoSEQ multiplex PCR, and TCRdb kept only the in-frame ones, dropping some. The profile shows more than 45,000 clones, about 79% of them singletons. This material consisted of CD4+ or CD8+ T cells sorted from blood, taken in a trial of the OX40 agonist ivuxolimab. These TCRs come from an adult with an advanced solid tumor such as melanoma, head and neck, liver or kidney cancer.

The chain couples TRBV11-2 to TRBJ1-1; possible D gene TRBD1, 6 bases. Trimming shortened V by 7 bases and J by 2 bases, and 29 bases separated the two germline ends. The CDR3 sequence is 19 residues long. The germline gives CDR1 SGHAT, CDR2 FQNNGV. CDR3 protein: CASTQGMKGVTGLNTEAFF. The CDR3 region has the DNA TGTGCCAGCACCCAGGGTATGAAGGGGGTGACGGGCCTTAACACTGAAGCTTTCTTT.

The CDR3 spells CASSPQGRPAEAFF. The CDR3 nucleotides read TGTGCCAGCAGCCCACAGGGCAGGCCGGCTGAAGCTTTCTTT. The J gene is TRBJ1-1, the V gene TRBV7-9; TRBD1 is a possible D gene (6 bases). This CDR3 has 14 residues. The germline V gene encodes CDR1 SEHNR and CDR2 FQNEAQ (reference sequence). The germline V and J ends were trimmed by 5 bases and 6 bases, with 16 bases remaining between them.

The genes are TRBV5-6 and TRBJ2-1, with TRBD2 matching over 10 bases. The junction had 1 base not matched to a gene; V was cut back by 4 bases and J by 6 bases. Germline assignment: CDR1 SGHDT and CDR2 YYEEEE. This CDR3 contains 13 residues. The CDR3 protein is CASSRLAGNEQFF. CDR3 sequence (DNA): TGTGCCAGCAGCCGACTAGCGGGCAATGAGCAGTTCTTC.

The V and J genes are TRBV7-6 and TRBJ2-5, with 10 nucleotides matching TRBD2. V was clipped by 5 bases and J by 0 bases; unmatched bases: 3. The CDR3 sequence is 15 residues long. Germline V lookup: CDR1 SGHVS, CDR2 FNYEAQ. The CDR3 region is CASSKGLAYQETQYF. The DNA for the CDR3 is TGTGCCAGCAGCAAGGGACTAGCGTACCAAGAGACCCAGTACTTC.

This clone was recorded once. The chain couples TRBV7-6 to TRBJ2-7; TRBD1 aligns across 9 bases. The CDR3 runs 14 residues. Trimming removed 3 bases from V and 5 bases from J; junction bases left unmatched: 5. Per the germline V gene, CDR1 is SGHVS and CDR2 is FNYEAQ. CDR3 in DNA: TGTGCCAGCAGCTTGGGACAGGGTATGGACGAGCAGTACTTC. Protein sequence: CASSLGQGMDEQYF. The full variable domain, in which reference TRBV7-6 and TRBJ2-7 provide the parts outside the CDR3, is GAGVSQSPRYKVTKRGQDVALRCDPISGHVSLYWYRQALGQGPEFLTYFNYEAQQDKSGLPNDRFSAERPEGSISTLTIQRTEQRDSAMYRCASSLGQGMDEQYFGPGTRLTVT.

This chain joins TRBV19 and TRBJ1-5; D unresolved. V was trimmed by 3 bases and J by 9 bases, leaving 24 bases between them. Germline-derived CDR1 and CDR2 are LNHDA and SQIVND (reference sequence). The length of the CDR3 is 17 residues. Here the CDR3 reads CASSIRGGAGEGRPQHF. Written as DNA, the CDR3 is TGTGCCAGTAGTATTCGCGGCGGCGCAGGAGAGGGAAGGCCCCAGCATTTT.

This chain joins TRBV7-3 and TRBJ2-2; no clear D. Germline CDR1 SGHTA, CDR2 FQGTGA. V was shortened by 6 bases and J by 0 bases, with 20 bases between the two germline ends. The CDR3 has 18 residues. The CDR3 region has the DNA TGTGCCAGCAGGGGGTTCAAGCTCGACGGAACGAACACCGGGGAGCTGTTTTTT. Amino acid sequence: CASRGFKLDGTNTGELFF.

The V and J genes are TRBV7-2 and TRBJ2-1, with 12 bases matching TRBD2. J was trimmed by 10 bases and V by 0 bases; bases with no gene match: 4. The CDR3 runs to 15 residues. The germline CDR1 and CDR2 sequences are SGHTA and FQGNSA. The CDR3 coding sequence is TGTGCCAGCAGCTTAGCGACTAGCGGGAGTCACGAGCAGTTCTTC. Protein: CASSLATSGSHEQFF. The full variable domain, completed using reference TRBV7-2 and TRBJ2-1, is GAGVSQSPSNKVTEKGKDVELRCDPISGHTALYWYRQSLGQGLEFLIYFQGNSAPDKSGLPSDRFSAERTGGSVSTLTIQRTQQEDSAVYLCASSLATSGSHEQFFGPGTRLTVL.

This chain connects TRBV5-1 to TRBJ2-1; D uncertain. CDR1 is SGHRS and CDR2 is YFSETQ in the germline V gene. The CDR3 is 15 residues long. The V and J ends lost 0 bases and 7 bases respectively, with 14 bases between them. CDR3 sequence reads: CASSLALASSNEQFF. The CDR3 DNA reads TGCGCCAGCAGCTTGGCCTTGGCCTCGTCGAATGAGCAGTTCTTC.

This clone was counted a single time. The V gene is TRBV6-5, the J gene TRBJ1-1, with D unclear. CDR1 is MNHEY, CDR2 SVGAGI, per germline. V lost 5 bases and J lost 1, with 14 bases in between. This CDR3 has 15 residues. CDR3 nucleotides: TGTGCCAGCAGTAGGGCCACTGATTCGAACACTGAAGCTTTCTTT. Protein: CASSRATDSNTEAFF.

This chain connects TRBV5-4 to TRBJ1-4; weak D call: TRBD1 (6 bases). V gave up 0 bases and J gave up 8 bases, with 11 bases separating them. The CDR3 spans 14 residues. Germline assignment: CDR1 SGHNT and CDR2 YYREEE (reference sequence). The CDR3 protein is CASSLDRATEKLFF. The CDR3 DNA reads as TGTGCCAGCAGCTTGGACAGGGCTACAGAAAAACTGTTTTTT.

J is TRBJ1-2 and V is TRBV4-3; 8 bases match TRBD1. CDR1 is LGHNA, CDR2 YSLEER, per germline. CDR3 length equals 14 residues. Trimming cost V 5 bases and J 1 base; bases outside gene matches: 3. The CDR3 coding sequence is TGCGCCAGCAGCTCCGGACAGGGTAACTATGGCTACACCTTC. Its translation is CASSSGQGNYGYTF.

The chain employs TRBV10-3 and TRBJ1-1, with D possibly TRBD1 on 6 matching bases. Per the germline V gene, CDR1 is ENHRY and CDR2 is SYGVKD. Trimming removed 5 bases at V and 10 bases at J, with 14 bases between. This CDR3 comprises 12 residues. This chain's CDR3 is CAISLKGEGAFF. Written as DNA, the CDR3 is TGTGCCATCAGTTTGAAGGGGGAGGGAGCTTTCTTT.

The chain couples TRBV6-5 to TRBJ1-1, with a weak D call TRBD1 (5 bases). Germline CDR1 is MNHEY and CDR2 is SVGAGI. The CDR3 is 16 residues long. The ends were cut back, 0 bases at V and 4 bases at J, with 15 bases in the middle. In nucleotides, the CDR3 is TGTGCCAGCAGTTACTCGAGCGGGGGGAGGATCACTGAAGCTTTCTTT. Protein product: CASSYSSGGRITEAFF.

The chain couples TRBV6-5 to TRBJ2-7, with D possibly TRBD2 on 5 matching bases. V was cut by 4 bases and J by 4 bases, with 20 bases left in between. Germline V CDR1 and CDR2: MNHEY, SVGAGI. CDR3 length equals 16 residues. The CDR3 loop is CASSWSPGGTGYEQYF. The CDR3 region has the DNA TGTGCCAGCAGTTGGTCGCCCGGCGGTACGGGGTACGAGCAGTACTTC.

The chain employs TRBV30 and TRBJ1-5, with D tentatively TRBD1 (6 bases). The V end lost 8 bases, the J end lost 4 bases, and 18 bases lay between the germline ends. The CDR3 is 14 residues long. Looked up from germline, CDR1 is GTSNPN and CDR2 is SVGIG (reference sequence). CDR3 amino acids: CAASRDTSNQPQHF. The CDR3 nucleotides read TGTGCCGCCAGCCGGGACACCTCGAATCAGCCCCAGCATTTT.

This sequence joins TRBV9 and TRBJ2-3; a weak D match, TRBD2 (5 bases). The V and J ends lost 0 bases and 1 base respectively, with 6 bases between them. The CDR3 runs to 14 residues. Germline assignment: CDR1 SGDLS and CDR2 YYNGEE. In DNA form, the CDR3 reads TGTGCCAGCAGCGTAGACGGGGGCACAGATACGCAGTATTTT. It is translated as CASSVDGGTDTQYF.

The chain combines TRBV7-9 with TRBJ1-3, with TRBD1 as a possible D gene (5 bases). Looked up from germline, CDR1 is SEHNR and CDR2 is FQNEAQ (reference sequence). The ends were cut back, 6 bases at V and 0 bases at J, with 9 bases in the middle. The CDR3 length is 14 residues. Here the CDR3 DNA reads TGTGCCAGCAGGAAGGGGAGCTCTGGAAACACCATATATTTT. Its translation: CASRKGSSGNTIYF. The full variable domain, completed using reference TRBV7-9 and TRBJ1-3, is DTGVSQNPRHKITKRGQNVTFRCDPISEHNRLYWYRQTLGQGPEFLTYFQNEAQLEKSRLLSDRFSAERPKGSFSTLEIQRTEQGDSAMYLCASRKGSSGNTIYFGEGSWLTVV.

This clone showed up just a few times. The sample carries other DNA sequences with the same CDR3. The rearrangement links TRBV7-9 to TRBJ1-6; no definite D call. V was trimmed by 2 bases and J by 10 bases, leaving 9 bases between them. Germline CDR1 is SEHNR and CDR2 is FQNEAQ (reference sequence). The CDR3 extends over 13 amino acids. The DNA of the CDR3 is TGTGCCAGCAGCTTAAAGGGAGAATCACCCCTCCACTTT. Amino acids: CASSLKGESPLHF.

The genes are TRBV7-8 and TRBJ1-6; D might be TRBD1 (5 bases). Germline CDR1 SGHVS, CDR2 FQNEAQ. Trimming shortened V by 5 bases and J by 7 bases, and 18 bases separated the two germline ends. The CDR3 is made up of 16 amino acids. The chain's CDR3 is CASSPLRGVGNSPLHF. DNA of the CDR3: TGTGCCAGCAGCCCTCTAAGGGGAGTAGGCAATTCACCCCTCCACTTT.

In regard to this clone: One end of the junction does not line up with germline, which may come from a read error. The chain couples TRBV5-6 to TRBJ2-5; no clear D gene. Looked up from germline, CDR1 is SGHDT and CDR2 is YYEEEE. The CDR3 runs to 14 residues. The CDR3 nucleotides read TGTGCCAGCAGCCCTAGGACGGAGCAAGGGACCCAGTACTTC. The encoded protein is CASSPRTEQGTQYF.

This clone turned up a few times. This sequence joins TRBV5-4 and TRBJ1-2; TRBD1 aligns across 7 bases. V gave up 4 bases and J gave up 2 bases; unmatched junction bases: 5. There are 14 residues in the CDR3. CDR1 SGHNT and CDR2 YYREEE come from the germline V gene (reference sequence). CDR3 DNA: TGTGCCAGCAGCAGGGACAGCTCCAACTATGGCTACACCTTC. Translated: CASSRDSSNYGYTF.

CDR3 sequence: CASSLEAGASYEQYF. CDR3 nucleotides: TGTGCCAGCAGCTTAGAGGCGGGGGCATCCTACGAGCAGTACTTC. The rearrangement links TRBV7-8 to TRBJ2-7, with D possibly TRBD2 on 7 matching bases. This CDR3 is 15 amino acids long. The V gene's germline CDR1 is SGHVS and CDR2 FQNEAQ. The V gene lost 1 base and the J gene lost 1 base, with 11 bases spanning the gap.

J is TRBJ1-4 and V is TRBV5-1; a weak D match, TRBD1 (5 bases). V was pared by 0 bases and J by 8 bases, with 14 bases between. There are 15 residues in the CDR3. From germline, CDR1 is SGHRS and CDR2 YFSETQ. In DNA form, the CDR3 reads TGCGCCAGCAGCTTGGCCCGGGGACGAGAGGAAAAACTGTTTTTT. Its translation is CASSLARGREEKLFF.

The chain recombines TRBV5-6 with TRBJ2-3, with D perhaps TRBD1 or TRBD2 (5 bases each). The ends were cut back, 1 base at V and 2 bases at J, with 14 bases in the middle. Per the germline V gene, CDR1 is SGHDT and CDR2 is YYEEEE. There are 16 residues in the CDR3. CDR3 amino acids: CASSLSWGWVTDTQYF. In DNA, the CDR3 is TGTGCCAGCAGCTTGAGTTGGGGGTGGGTCACAGATACGCAGTATTTT. Filled out from reference TRBV5-6 and TRBJ2-3, the complete variable domain reads DAGVTQSPTHLIKTRGQQVTLRCSPKSGHDTVSWYQQALGQGPQFIFQYYEEEERQRGNFPDRFSGHQFPNYSSELNVNALLLGDSALYLCASSLSWGWVTDTQYFGPGTRLTVL.

This clone was observed a single time. The chain's CDR3 is CASSLALGSGEQYF. The CDR3 bases are TGTGCCAGCAGCTTGGCCTTAGGTTCAGGCGAGCAGTACTTC. This chain links TRBV5-5 with TRBJ2-7; D unresolved. The germline V gene has CDR1 SGHKS and CDR2 YYEKEE (reference sequence). V was pared by 0 bases and J by 6 bases, with 13 bases between. The CDR3 has 14 amino acids.